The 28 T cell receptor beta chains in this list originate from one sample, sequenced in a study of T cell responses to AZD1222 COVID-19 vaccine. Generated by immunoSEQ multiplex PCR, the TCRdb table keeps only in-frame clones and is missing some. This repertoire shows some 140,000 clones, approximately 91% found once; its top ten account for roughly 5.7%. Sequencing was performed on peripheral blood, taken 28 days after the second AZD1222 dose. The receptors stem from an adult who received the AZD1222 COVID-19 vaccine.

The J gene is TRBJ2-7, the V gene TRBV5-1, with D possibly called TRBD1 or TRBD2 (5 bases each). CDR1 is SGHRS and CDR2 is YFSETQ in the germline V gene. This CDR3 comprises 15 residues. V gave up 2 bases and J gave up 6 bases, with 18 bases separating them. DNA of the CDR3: TGCGCCAGCAGCTTACAGGAATTTGTGGCGGGCGAGCAGTACTTC. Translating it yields CASSLQEFVAGEQYF.

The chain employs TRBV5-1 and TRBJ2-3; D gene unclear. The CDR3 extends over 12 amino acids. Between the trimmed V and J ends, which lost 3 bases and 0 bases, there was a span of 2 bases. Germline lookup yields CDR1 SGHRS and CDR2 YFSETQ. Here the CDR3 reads CASSSSTDTQYF. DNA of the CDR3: TGCGCCAGCAGCTCTAGCACAGATACGCAGTATTTT.

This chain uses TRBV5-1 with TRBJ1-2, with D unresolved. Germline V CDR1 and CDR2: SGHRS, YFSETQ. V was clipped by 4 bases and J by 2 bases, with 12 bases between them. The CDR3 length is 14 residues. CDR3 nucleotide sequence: TGCGCCAGCAGCAAGGAGACGGGAAACTATGGCTACACCTTC. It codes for CASSKETGNYGYTF.

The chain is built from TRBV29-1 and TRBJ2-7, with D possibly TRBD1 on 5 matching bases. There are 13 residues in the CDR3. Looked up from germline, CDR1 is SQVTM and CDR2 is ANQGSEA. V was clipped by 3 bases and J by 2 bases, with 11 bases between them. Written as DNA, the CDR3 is TGCAGCGTTGACCTACCAGGGACCTACGAGCAGTACTTC. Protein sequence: CSVDLPGTYEQYF.

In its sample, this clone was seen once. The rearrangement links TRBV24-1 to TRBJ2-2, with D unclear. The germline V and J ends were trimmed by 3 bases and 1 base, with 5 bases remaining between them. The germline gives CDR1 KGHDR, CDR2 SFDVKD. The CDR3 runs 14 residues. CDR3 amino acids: CATSDLQNTGELFF. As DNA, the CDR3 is TGTGCCACCAGTGATCTTCAGAACACCGGGGAGCTGTTTTTT.

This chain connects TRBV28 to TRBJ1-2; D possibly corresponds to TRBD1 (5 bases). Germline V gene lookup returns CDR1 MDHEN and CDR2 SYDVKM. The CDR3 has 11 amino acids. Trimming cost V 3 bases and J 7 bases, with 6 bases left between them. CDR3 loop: CASSFGAGYTF. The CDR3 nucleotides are TGTGCCAGCAGTTTCGGGGCTGGCTACACCTTC.

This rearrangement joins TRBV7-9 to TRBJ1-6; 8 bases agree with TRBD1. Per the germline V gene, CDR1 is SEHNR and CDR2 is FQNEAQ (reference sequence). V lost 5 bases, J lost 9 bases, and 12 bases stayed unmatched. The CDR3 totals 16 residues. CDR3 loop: CASSDTTGQASSPLHF. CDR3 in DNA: TGTGCCAGCAGCGATACAACGGGACAGGCAAGTTCACCCCTCCACTTT. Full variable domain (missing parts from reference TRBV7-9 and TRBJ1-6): DTGVSQNPRHKITKRGQNVTFRCDPISEHNRLYWYRQTLGQGPEFLTYFQNEAQLEKSRLLSDRFSAERPKGSFSTLEIQRTEQGDSAMYLCASSDTTGQASSPLHFGNGTRLTVT.

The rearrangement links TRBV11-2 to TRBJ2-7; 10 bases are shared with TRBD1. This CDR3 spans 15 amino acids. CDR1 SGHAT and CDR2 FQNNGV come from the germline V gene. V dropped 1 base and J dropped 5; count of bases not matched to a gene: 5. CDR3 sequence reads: CASSLARDRGHEQYF. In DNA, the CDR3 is TGTGCCAGCAGCTTAGCCCGGGACAGGGGCCACGAGCAGTACTTC.

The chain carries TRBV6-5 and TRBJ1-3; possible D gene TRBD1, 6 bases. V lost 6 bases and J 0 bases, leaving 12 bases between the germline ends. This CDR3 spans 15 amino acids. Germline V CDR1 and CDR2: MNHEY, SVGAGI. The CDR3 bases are TGTGCCAGCAGGACGACAGGATCCTCTGGAAACACCATATATTTT. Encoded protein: CASRTTGSSGNTIYF.

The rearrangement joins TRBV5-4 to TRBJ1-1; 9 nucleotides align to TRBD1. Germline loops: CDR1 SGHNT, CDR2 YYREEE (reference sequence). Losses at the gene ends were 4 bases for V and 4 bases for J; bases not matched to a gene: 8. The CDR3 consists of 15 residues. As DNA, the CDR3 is TGTGCCAGCAGCGTGACCGGGACAGGGACCACTGAAGCTTTCTTT. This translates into CASSVTGTGTTEAFF.

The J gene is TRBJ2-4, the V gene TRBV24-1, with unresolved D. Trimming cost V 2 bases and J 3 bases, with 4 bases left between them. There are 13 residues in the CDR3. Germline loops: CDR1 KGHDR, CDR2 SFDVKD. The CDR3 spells CATSDWVKNIQYF. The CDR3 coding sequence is TGTGCCACCAGTGATTGGGTCAAAAACATTCAGTACTTC.

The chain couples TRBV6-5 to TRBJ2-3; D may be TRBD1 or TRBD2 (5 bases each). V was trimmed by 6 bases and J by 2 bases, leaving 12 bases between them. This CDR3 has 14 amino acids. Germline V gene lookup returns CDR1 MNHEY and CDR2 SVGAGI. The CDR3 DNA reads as TGTGCCAGCAGCTGGGACCCAAACACAGATACGCAGTATTTT. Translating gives CASSWDPNTDTQYF.

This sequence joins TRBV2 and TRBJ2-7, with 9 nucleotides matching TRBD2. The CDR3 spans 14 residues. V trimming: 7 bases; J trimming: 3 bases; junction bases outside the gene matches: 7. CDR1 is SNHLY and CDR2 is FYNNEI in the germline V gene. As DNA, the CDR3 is TGTGCCAGCATGCCGACTAGCGGTCGCTACGAGCAGTACTTC. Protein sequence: CASMPTSGRYEQYF.

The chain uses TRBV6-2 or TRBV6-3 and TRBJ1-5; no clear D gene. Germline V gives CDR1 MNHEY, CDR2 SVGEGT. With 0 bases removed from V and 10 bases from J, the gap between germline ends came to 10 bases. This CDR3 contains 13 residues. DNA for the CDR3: TGTGCCAGCAGTTACTCGATTGGGTTCCCCCAGCATTTT. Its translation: CASSYSIGFPQHF.

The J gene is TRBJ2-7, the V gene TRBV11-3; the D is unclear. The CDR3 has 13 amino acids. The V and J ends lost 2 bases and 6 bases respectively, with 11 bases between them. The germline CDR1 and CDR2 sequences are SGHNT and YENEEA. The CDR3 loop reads CASSLPPFPEQYF. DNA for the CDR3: TGTGCCAGCAGCTTACCCCCATTCCCCGAGCAGTACTTC.

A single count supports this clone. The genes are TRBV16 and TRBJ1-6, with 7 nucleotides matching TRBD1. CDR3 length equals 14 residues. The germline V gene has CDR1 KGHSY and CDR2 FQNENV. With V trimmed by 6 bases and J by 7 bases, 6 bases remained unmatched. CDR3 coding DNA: TGTGCCAGCAGTCCGCAGGGGGAGAATTCACCCCTCCACTTT. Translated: CASSPQGENSPLHF. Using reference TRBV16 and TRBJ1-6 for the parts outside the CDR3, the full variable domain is GEEVAQTPKHLVRGEGQKAKLYCAPIKGHSYVFWYQQVLKNEFKFLISFQNENVFDETGMPKERFSAKCLPNSPCSLEIQATKLEDSAVYFCASSPQGENSPLHFGNGTRLTVT.

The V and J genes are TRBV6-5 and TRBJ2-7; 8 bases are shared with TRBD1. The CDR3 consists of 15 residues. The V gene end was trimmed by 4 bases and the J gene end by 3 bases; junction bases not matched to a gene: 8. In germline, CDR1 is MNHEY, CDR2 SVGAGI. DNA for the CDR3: TGTGCCAGCAGTTTTCTAAAGGGGACAGGCTACGAGCAGTACTTC. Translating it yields CASSFLKGTGYEQYF.

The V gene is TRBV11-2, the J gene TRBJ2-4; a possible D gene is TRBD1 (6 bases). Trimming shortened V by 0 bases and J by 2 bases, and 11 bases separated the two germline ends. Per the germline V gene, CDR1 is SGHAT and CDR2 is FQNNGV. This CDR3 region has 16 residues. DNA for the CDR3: TGTGCCAGCAGCTTAGATAGGGGGATTTCCAAAAACATTCAGTACTTC. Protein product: CASSLDRGISKNIQYF. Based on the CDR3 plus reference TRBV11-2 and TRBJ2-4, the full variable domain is EAGVAQSPRYKIIEKRQSVAFWCNPISGHATLYWYQQILGQGPKLLIQFQNNGVVDDSQLPKDRFSAERLKGVDSTLKIQPAKLEDSAVYLCASSLDRGISKNIQYFGAGTRLSVL.

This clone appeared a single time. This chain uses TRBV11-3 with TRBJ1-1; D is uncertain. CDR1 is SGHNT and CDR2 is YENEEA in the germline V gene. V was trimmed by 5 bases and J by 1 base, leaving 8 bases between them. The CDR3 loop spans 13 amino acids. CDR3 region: CASSRRANTEAFF. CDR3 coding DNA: TGTGCCAGCAGCCGACGGGCGAACACTGAAGCTTTCTTT.

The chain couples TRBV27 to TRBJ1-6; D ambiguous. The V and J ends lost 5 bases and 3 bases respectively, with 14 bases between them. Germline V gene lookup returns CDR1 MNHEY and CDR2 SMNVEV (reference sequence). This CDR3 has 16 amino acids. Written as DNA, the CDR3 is TGTGCCAGCAGTCGAGATCCGGGAGGCTATAATTCACCCCTCCACTTT. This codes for CASSRDPGGYNSPLHF.

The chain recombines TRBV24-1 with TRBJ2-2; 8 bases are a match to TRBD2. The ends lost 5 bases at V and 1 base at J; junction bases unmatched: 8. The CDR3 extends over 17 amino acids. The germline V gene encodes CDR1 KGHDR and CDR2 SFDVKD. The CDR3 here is CATSGHGSGGNTGELFF. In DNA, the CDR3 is TGTGCCACCAGTGGCCACGGAAGCGGGGGGAACACCGGGGAGCTGTTTTTT.

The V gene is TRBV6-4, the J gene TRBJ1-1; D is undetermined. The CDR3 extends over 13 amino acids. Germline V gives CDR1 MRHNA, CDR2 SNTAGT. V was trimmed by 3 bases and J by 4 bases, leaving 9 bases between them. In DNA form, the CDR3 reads TGTGCCAGCAGTGAAGAGGGAGGCACTGAAGCTTTCTTT. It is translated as CASSEEGGTEAFF.

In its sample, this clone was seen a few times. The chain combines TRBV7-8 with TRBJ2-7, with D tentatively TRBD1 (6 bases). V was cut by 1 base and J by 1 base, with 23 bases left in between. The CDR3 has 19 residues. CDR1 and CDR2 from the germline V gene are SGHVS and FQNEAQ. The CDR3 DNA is TGTGCCAGCAGCTTAGACGGCCGAGGAGTACAGGGTGAATCCTACGAGCAGTACTTC. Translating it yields CASSLDGRGVQGESYEQYF.

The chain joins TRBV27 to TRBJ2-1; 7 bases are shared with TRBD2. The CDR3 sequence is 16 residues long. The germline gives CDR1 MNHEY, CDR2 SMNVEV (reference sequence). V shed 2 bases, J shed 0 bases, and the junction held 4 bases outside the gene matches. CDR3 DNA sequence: TGTGCCAGCAGTTTAAGCGGGATCAGCTCCTACAATGAGCAGTTCTTC. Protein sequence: CASSLSGISSYNEQFF.

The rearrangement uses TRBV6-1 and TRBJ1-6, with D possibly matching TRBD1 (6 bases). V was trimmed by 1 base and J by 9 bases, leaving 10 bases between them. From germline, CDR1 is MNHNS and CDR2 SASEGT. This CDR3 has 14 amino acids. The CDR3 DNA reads TGTGCCAGCAGTGAAGTAGGGGGTGGTTCACCCCTCCACTTT. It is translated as CASSEVGGGSPLHF.

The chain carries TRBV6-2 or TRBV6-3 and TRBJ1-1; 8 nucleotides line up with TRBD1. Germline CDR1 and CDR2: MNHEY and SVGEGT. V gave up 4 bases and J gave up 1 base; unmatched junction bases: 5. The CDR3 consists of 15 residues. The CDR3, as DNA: TGTGCCAGCAGTTCCCGGACAGGGAGGAACACTGAAGCTTTCTTT. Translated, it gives CASSSRTGRNTEAFF.

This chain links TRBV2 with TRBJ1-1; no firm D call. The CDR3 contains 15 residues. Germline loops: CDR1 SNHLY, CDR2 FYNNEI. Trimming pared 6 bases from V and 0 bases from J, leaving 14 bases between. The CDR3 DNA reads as TGTGCCAGCAGGCTACTTGGCGGGATGAACACTGAAGCTTTCTTT. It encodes CASRLLGGMNTEAFF.

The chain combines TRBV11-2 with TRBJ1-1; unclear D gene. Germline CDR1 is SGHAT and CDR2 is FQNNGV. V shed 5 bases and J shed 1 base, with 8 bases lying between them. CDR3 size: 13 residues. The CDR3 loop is CASSVTQNTEAFF. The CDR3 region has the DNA TGTGCCAGCAGCGTGACACAGAACACTGAAGCTTTCTTT.